The present entry profiles one T cell receptor beta chain with its context. Germline CDR1 is SGHRS and CDR2 is YFSETQ. The CDR3 covers 13 residues. V dropped 0 bases and J dropped 5 bases, with 8 bases sitting between them. The sample belongs to a study of blood T cell repertoires in COVID-19. Libraries were prepared by immunoSEQ multiplex PCR; TCRdb keeps only in-frame clonotypes and omits some of them. The sample lists around 250,000 clones; about 80% were seen once. The sample comprised peripheral blood. J is TRBJ2-5 and V is TRBV5-1, with D maybe TRBD2 (6 bases). This receptor was obtained from a man aged 25-40 years who had recovered from COVID-19. CDR3 protein: CASSLVAAETQYF. The CDR3 DNA sequence: TGCGCCAGCAGCTTGGTAGCGGCCGAGACCCAGTACTTC.